This T cell receptor beta chain originates from a study of cytotoxic CD8 clonotypes in ibrutinib-treated CLL. Points from the study as a whole: The clonality went up when patients responded to ibrutinib and dropped back toward baseline at progression.

Germline V gene lookup returns CDR1 SGHAT and CDR2 FQNNGV. This CDR3 has 14 residues. Data came from immunoSEQ multiplex PCR; TCRdb stores just in-frame clones and leaves some out. The sample lists approximately 280,000 clones; roughly four fifths were seen once. A note on this clone: Its specificity is not known. Germline and junction disagree at one end, which may indicate a read error.

The V gene is TRBV11-2, the J gene TRBJ2-7; D unresolved. This specimen consisted of PBMCs, obtained at disease progression, from a patient treated with ibrutinib. The clonotype originates from a human donor with chronic lymphocytic leukemia. The CDR3: CASSLDTQIYEQYF. Written as DNA, the CDR3 is TGTGCCAGCAGCCTAGATACACAGATCTACGAGCAGTACTTC.